These T cell receptor beta chains were read from a single sample in a study of blood T cell repertoires in COVID-19. Produced via immunoSEQ multiplex PCR; TCRdb's table is partial and in-frame only. The top ten clones hold 10% of a sample with some 260,000 clones, 88% of them seen once. The sample taken for sequencing was peripheral blood. The receptors come from a woman in her sixties or seventies with COVID-19, enrolled during active disease. Both conserved end residues are part of each CDR3. Each record gives: D gene, clone size, J gene, V gene, CDR3 DNA, CDR3 protein. A D gene is named only where the DNA matches it firmly. Clone size is shown for a subset of rows, as once, few, many or a class of expanded clone.

>NA|NA|TRBJ1-6|TRBV30
TGTGCCTGGACCCAAGGAAGGGGGTATAATTCACCCCTCCACTTT
CAWTQGRGYNSPLHF
>NA|NA|TRBJ2-7|TRBV28
TGTGCCAGCAGTTTGATAGACTACGAGCAGTACTTC
CASSLIDYEQYF
>NA|few|TRBJ2-7|TRBV12-5
TGTGCTAGTGAAGATACCCACACAGGGACCTACGAGCAGTACTTC
CASEDTHTGTYEQYF
>TRBD2|NA|TRBJ2-2|TRBV29-1
TGCAGCGTTGAAGTTCCGAGCGGGAGGTTCACGGACACCGGGGAGCTGTTTTTT
CSVEVPSGRFTDTGELFF
>TRBD2|NA|TRBJ2-3|TRBV9
TGTGCCAGCACCCGTGATAGCGGGGACACAGATACGCAGTATTTT
CASTRDSGDTDTQYF
>NA|NA|TRBJ2-6|TRBV28
TGTGCCAGCAGCACCCAAGAGGGGGCCAACGTCCTGACTTTC
CASSTQEGANVLTF
>NA|NA|TRBJ1-3|TRBV5-1
TGCGCCAGCAGCTTCATGGACAGCGGACATGGAAACACCATATATTTT
CASSFMDSGHGNTIYF
>TRBD1|NA|TRBJ1-5|TRBV6-4
TGTGCCAGCCGTGGACAGGGGGCCCCTTCCTCCCATCAGCCCCAGCATTTT
CASRGQGAPSSHQPQHF
>NA|once|TRBJ2-5|TRBV27
TGTGCCAGCAGTTTTGAGGTGGGGCTTCAAGAGACCCAGTACTTC
CASSFEVGLQETQYF
>TRBD2|NA|TRBJ2-7|TRBV7-2
TGTGCCAGCAGCTCGTTACTAGCGGGAGGATACTCCTACGAGCAGTACTTC
CASSSLLAGGYSYEQYF
>TRBD2|NA|TRBJ2-1|TRBV7-2
TGTGCCAGCAGCTTAGGTGCTAGCGGGAATCGCAGGGGTGAGCAGTTCTTC
CASSLGASGNRRGEQFF
>TRBD1|NA|TRBJ2-7|TRBV10-2
TGCGCCTGTGGGAGGGGACAGGGCTACGAGCAGTACTTC
CACGRGQGYEQYF
>NA|NA|TRBJ2-1|TRBV6-6
TGTGCCAGCAGTTATTCCGGCTCCTACAATGAGCAGTTCTTC
CASSYSGSYNEQFF
>TRBD2|NA|TRBJ2-3|TRBV7-9
TGTGCCAGCAGCCAAAAAGCGGGGGGCACAGATACGCAGTATTTT
CASSQKAGGTDTQYF
>NA|NA|TRBJ2-4|TRBV7-9
TGTGCCAGCAGCCTCTCCACTAATTCCAAAAACATTCAGTACTTC
CASSLSTNSKNIQYF
>NA|NA|TRBJ2-1|TRBV30
TGTGCCTGGAGGCCAAGCCCCTTCAATGAGCAGTTCTTC
CAWRPSPFNEQFF
>TRBD2|once|TRBJ2-1|TRBV7-3
TGTGCCAGCAGCTCGATAACCTGGACTAGCGGGAGCAATTTGTACAATGAGCAGTTCTTC
CASSSITWTSGSNLYNEQFF
>NA|NA|TRBJ1-2|TRBV27
TGTGCCAGCAGTCCAAACCAGGGTAACTATGGCTACACCTTC
CASSPNQGNYGYTF
>NA|NA|TRBJ1-5|TRBV10-1
TGCGCCAGCAGTGAGCCCGTCCCCGTTCCTCATGAGTACAATCAGCCCCAGCATTTT
CASSEPVPVPHEYNQPQHF
>TRBD2|NA|TRBJ2-1|TRBV30
TGTGCCTGGAGTTCGGGACTAGCGGGATACAATGAGCAGTTCTTC
CAWSSGLAGYNEQFF